This passage covers 6 T cell receptor beta chains from one sample sequenced in a study of OX40 agonist ivuxolimab in advanced cancers. Method: immunoSEQ multiplex PCR; TCRdb's copy keeps in-frame clones and lacks some. The sample holds 78,000 or so clones, approximately 90% seen once. Material: CD4+ or CD8+ T cells sorted from blood, obtained in a trial of the OX40 agonist ivuxolimab. All receptors come from an adult with an advanced solid tumor such as melanoma, head and neck, liver or kidney cancer.

The rearrangement joins TRBV18 to TRBJ2-5; weak D call: TRBD1 (5 bases). Trimming removed 5 bases at V and 3 bases at J, with 7 bases between. The CDR3 contains 12 residues. Germline values: CDR1 KGHSH, CDR2 LQKENI. The CDR3 DNA sequence: TGTGCCAGCTCAGGGGCTGAAGAGACCCAGTACTTC. Translating gives CASSGAEETQYF.

This chain connects TRBV10-1 to TRBJ2-3; 11 bases agree with TRBD2. Germline trimming cut 6 bases from V and 0 bases from J; bases unmatched to any gene: 5. Germline CDR1 reads WNHNN; CDR2 reads SYGVQD (reference sequence). This CDR3 contains 16 residues. The CDR3 DNA reads as TGCGCCAGCAGGCCTGGGACTAGCGGTAGCACAGATACGCAGTATTTT. The encoded protein is CASRPGTSGSTDTQYF.

The chain joins TRBV11-3 to TRBJ2-1, with TRBD1 as a possible D gene (6 bases). V lost 5 bases to trimming and J lost 10 bases, with 12 bases between them. Looked up from germline, CDR1 is SGHNT and CDR2 is YENEEA. The CDR3 sequence is 12 residues long. The CDR3 loop reads CASSGTFGEQFF. CDR3 bases: TGTGCCAGCAGCGGGACATTTGGGGAGCAGTTCTTC.

J is TRBJ2-7 and V is TRBV7-2, with 7 positions matching TRBD2. Looked up from germline, CDR1 is SGHTA and CDR2 is FQGNSA. This CDR3 region has 13 residues. V lost 5 bases and J lost 7; bases outside the gene matches: 8. In nucleotides, the CDR3 is TGTGCCAGCAGCCGACTAGCAGAATGGGAGCAGTACTTC. Its translation is CASSRLAEWEQYF.

The chain recombines TRBV7-2 with TRBJ2-1, with 9 bases fitting TRBD2. The germline gives CDR1 SGHTA, CDR2 FQGNSA. The trim removed 4 bases at V and 0 bases at J, leaving 13 bases unmatched. The CDR3 is 19 residues long. CDR3 loop: CASSYVGTSISSSYNEQFF. In DNA form, the CDR3 reads TGTGCCAGCAGCTATGTCGGGACTAGCATCTCGAGCTCCTACAATGAGCAGTTCTTC.

V gene TRBV27 combines with J gene TRBJ2-6; D may be TRBD1 (5 bases). This CDR3 comprises 15 residues. V gave up 5 bases and J gave up 0 bases, with 8 bases separating them. Germline CDR1 reads MNHEY; CDR2 reads SMNVEV (reference sequence). This CDR3 reads CASSVTVSGANVLTF. The DNA for the CDR3 is TGTGCCAGCAGTGTGACAGTCTCTGGGGCCAACGTCCTGACTTTC.